This T cell receptor (beta chain) was sequenced in a study of T cell responses to AZD1222 COVID-19 vaccine. As concerns this clone: Its antigen is unidentified.

The study, taken as a whole, reports: Scientists sampled the repertoires only once the peak T cell response had passed.

The repertoire was sequenced with immunoSEQ multiplex PCR; TCRdb's copy has only in-frame clones and lacks some. The sample consists of about 100,000 clones, roughly 89% of them appearing once. The sample was peripheral blood, taken on day 0 of AZD1222 vaccination. This receptor was obtained from an adult in good health.

CDR3 DNA sequence: TGTGCCAGCAGGGAGCGAGGGCTCAGTAATTCACCCCTCCACTTT. Translated: CASRERGLSNSPLHF. The gene calls are TRBV3-1 (or the pseudogene TRBV3-2) and TRBJ1-6; D call uncertain. V dropped 6 bases and J dropped 6 bases, with 15 bases sitting between them. The CDR3 is 15 residues long. CDR1 and CDR2 (germline): LGHDT, YNNKEL (reference sequence).